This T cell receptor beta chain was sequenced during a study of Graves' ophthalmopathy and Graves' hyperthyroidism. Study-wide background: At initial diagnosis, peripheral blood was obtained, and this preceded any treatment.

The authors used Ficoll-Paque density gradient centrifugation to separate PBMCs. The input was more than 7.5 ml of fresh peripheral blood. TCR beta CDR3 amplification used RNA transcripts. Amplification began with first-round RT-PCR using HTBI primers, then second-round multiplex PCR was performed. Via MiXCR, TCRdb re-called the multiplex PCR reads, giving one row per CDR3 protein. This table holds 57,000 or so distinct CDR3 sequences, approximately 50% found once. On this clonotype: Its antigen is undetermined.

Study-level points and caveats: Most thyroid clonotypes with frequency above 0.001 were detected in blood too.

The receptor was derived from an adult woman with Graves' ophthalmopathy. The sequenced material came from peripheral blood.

The CDR3 DNA sequence: TGTGCCAGCAGAGAAAAGACACGGGACAGGGGTCCCTACGAGCAGTACTTC. Protein product: CASREKTRDRGPYEQYF. J is TRBJ2-7 and V is TRBV7-9; TRBD1 matches 10 bases. The J segment lost 2 bases and the V segment lost 6 bases, leaving 13 bases of the junction unmatched. CDR3 length: 17 residues. Germline CDR1 is SEHNR and CDR2 is FQNEAQ (reference sequence).